This is a list of T cell receptor beta chains from one sample in a study of CD8+ T cells in alopecia areata. The assay was immunoSEQ multiplex PCR, and TCRdb's table has in-frame clones only and misses some. The sample contains fewer than 70,000 clones, around 47% of which appear only once. The sample was NKG2D-low CD8+ T cells sorted from blood. Source of these receptors: a human donor with alopecia areata. Both conserved end residues are part of each CDR3. D genes are given only for firm matches. A row's size may be missing; if present it is once, few, many or a size class.

cdr3_aa,cdr3_nt,v_call,j_call,d_call,clone_size
CATSSGQGAPYEQYF,TGTGCCACCAGCAGTGGACAGGGGGCCCCCTACGAGCAGTACTTC,TRBV15,TRBJ2-7,TRBD1,few
CSVETSGSIDEQFF,TGCAGCGTTGAGACTAGCGGGAGTATAGATGAGCAGTTCTTC,TRBV29-1,TRBJ2-1,TRBD2,.
CASSPKEPGGLANEKLFF,TGCGCCAGCAGCCCTAAAGAGCCAGGAGGTCTGGCGAATGAAAAACTGTTTTTT,TRBV4-1,TRBJ1-4,.,.
CASSPRSGTEAFF,TGTGCCAGCAGCCCCCGTTCAGGGACTGAAGCTTTCTTT,TRBV7-9,TRBJ1-1,.,.
CSVERPASYEQFF,TGCAGCGTTGAACGCCCGGCCAGCTACGAGCAGTTCTTC,TRBV29-1,TRBJ2-1,.,few
CASSPGGRGSSQETQYF,TGTGCCAGCAGCCCCGGCGGTAGAGGAAGCTCCCAAGAGACCCAGTACTTC,TRBV7-7,TRBJ2-5,.,few
CSVEDLERAGAAFF,TGCAGCGTTGAAGATCTTGAGAGAGCTGGGGCAGCTTTCTTT,TRBV29-1,TRBJ1-1,.,.
CASSQALGSYNEQFF,TGTGCCAGCAGCCAAGCCCTAGGCTCCTACAATGAGCAGTTCTTC,TRBV7-2,TRBJ2-1,.,.
CASSAGSQPQHF,TGTGCCAGCAGTGCAGGGTCTCAGCCCCAGCATTTT,TRBV2,TRBJ1-5,.,.
CASSQVIGSNQPQHF,TGCGCCAGCAGCCAAGTGATAGGGAGCAATCAGCCCCAGCATTTT,TRBV4-3,TRBJ1-5,.,.
CAWSRSEKLFF,TGTGCCTGGAGTAGGAGCGAAAAACTGTTTTTT,TRBV30,TRBJ1-4,.,.
CASSQEGGIWNEQFF,TGCGCCAGCAGCCAAGAGGGGGGGATCTGGAATGAGCAGTTCTTC,TRBV4-3,TRBJ2-1,TRBD2,few
CASPRPSPSTDTQYF,TGTGCCAGCCCCAGGCCCAGTCCCAGCACAGATACGCAGTATTTT,TRBV2,TRBJ2-3,.,.
CASSSGLYYNEQFF,TGTGCCAGCAGCTCAGGACTGTACTACAATGAGCAGTTCTTC,TRBV7-9,TRBJ2-1,.,.
CASGRPSYEQYF,TGTGCCAGCGGACGGCCTTCCTACGAGCAGTACTTC,TRBV7-9,TRBJ2-7,.,.
CSVEGPQGVGTQYF,TGCAGCGTTGAGGGGCCCCAGGGGGTGGGTACGCAGTATTTT,TRBV29-1,TRBJ2-3,TRBD1,.
CASSLSGQQNIQYF,TGTGCCAGCAGTTTATCCGGACAACAAAACATTCAGTACTTC,TRBV27,TRBJ2-4,.,.
CASSQSKHLNTEAFF,TGCGCCAGCAGTCAATCAAAACACCTGAACACTGAAGCTTTCTTT,TRBV23-1,TRBJ1-1,.,.
CASSDSEMYQETQYF,TGTGCCAGCAGCGACAGCGAAATGTACCAAGAGACCCAGTACTTC,TRBV7-9,TRBJ2-5,.,.
CASSEGPLRRGSNQPQHF,TGTGCCAGCAGTGAGGGGCCCCTGCGGAGGGGTAGCAATCAGCCCCAGCATTTT,TRBV2,TRBJ1-5,.,.
CASSSGVRMLF,TGTGCCAGCAGCTCGGGGGTCAGGATGCTCTTC,TRBV7-2,TRBJ2-1,.,few
CASSQSHGYTEAFF,TGCGCCAGCAGTCAATCGCACGGATACACTGAAGCTTTCTTT,TRBV23-1,TRBJ1-1,.,few